Below, one TCR beta chain is given with its context. Sample time point: baseline, week 1 (first vaccination visit). The treatment is: pre-vaccination baseline after standard-of-care therapy. The data stem from a study of a mutant IDH1 vaccine in newly diagnosed glioma. Study-level background: Antecedent treatment encompassed radiotherapy, temozolomide, or their combination; the majority received both.

The data were produced by immunoSEQ multiplex PCR, yet TCRdb's version contains in-frame clones alone and is incomplete. The repertoire holds 68,000 or so clones, 75% to 85% seen once, with about 7.5% in the top ten. Trimming took off 2 bases at V and 4 bases at J, with 9 bases between the two ends. Germline V CDR1 and CDR2: MNHEY, SVGAGI. The CDR3 has 14 amino acids. The chain recombines TRBV6-5 with TRBJ1-3; no definite D call. The origin of this receptor is a man aged 45-65 years with glioma. This material consisted of PBMCs, taken from a glioma patient treated with radiotherapy, temozolomide or both. The CDR3 loop reads CASSYDDSGNTIYF. The CDR3 DNA is TGTGCCAGCAGTTACGATGATTCGGGAAACACCATATATTTT.